These 9 T cell receptor beta chains came from one sample sequenced in a study of T-cell memory formation after mild COVID-19. MiXCR was run by TCRdb on the 5' RACE reads, yielding one entry per CDR3 protein. The data hold a few hundred thousand distinct CDR3 sequences, with 20% to 25% observed a single time. The specimen sequenced was PBMCs or a T cell subset sorted from them (not recorded which). Receptors originate from a man aged 18 to 30 who had mild COVID-19 (a few samples of this study predate the infection). Cell type and time point are not known.

This clonotype was recorded a few times. V gene TRBV5-1 combines with J gene TRBJ1-1; 9 bases are shared with TRBD1. V was pared by 4 bases and J by 7 bases, with 8 bases of the junction left unmatched. This CDR3 is 14 amino acids long. CDR1 and CDR2 from the germline V gene are SGHRS and YFSETQ. The CDR3 region has the DNA TGCGCCAGCAGCCCGGGACAGGGAACCGATGAAGCTTTCTTT. It encodes CASSPGQGTDEAFF.

The chain joins TRBV27 to TRBJ2-5; a weak D match, TRBD2 (6 bases). V lost 6 bases and J lost 3, with 14 bases in between. The length of the CDR3 is 14 residues. CDR1 and CDR2 (germline): MNHEY, SMNVEV (reference sequence). CDR3: CASRHMWGEETQYF. The CDR3 region has the DNA TGTGCCAGCAGACACATGTGGGGGGAAGAGACCCAGTACTTC.

Only a few counts were recorded for this clonotype. The chain recombines TRBV5-1 with TRBJ2-1, with D possibly called TRBD1 or TRBD2 (6 bases each). The CDR3 loop spans 16 amino acids. Germline V gives CDR1 SGHRS, CDR2 YFSETQ. Deletions cut 3 bases from V and 0 bases from J, with 13 bases between. The CDR3 spells CASSWRGGSSYNEQFF. CDR3 nucleotide sequence: TGCGCCAGCAGCTGGAGAGGGGGGAGCTCCTACAATGAGCAGTTCTTC.

This chain links TRBV6-5 with TRBJ2-7; D may be TRBD1 (5 bases). The CDR3 has 11 residues. The germline gives CDR1 MNHEY, CDR2 SVGAGI. V gave up 6 bases and J gave up 6 bases, with 9 bases separating them. The CDR3 DNA reads as TGTGCCAGCAGGTGGGGCGTCGAGCAGTACTTC. This sequence encodes CASRWGVEQYF.

This clonotype appeared a few times. The chain recombines TRBV5-6 with TRBJ2-1; possibly TRBD1 for D (6 bases). This CDR3 contains 15 residues. The germline CDR1 and CDR2 sequences are SGHDT and YYEEEE. Trimming left V 4 bases short and J 2 bases short, with 13 bases between. CDR3 sequence: CASSLPQGTYNEQFF. In DNA, the CDR3 is TGTGCCAGCAGCCTGCCCCAGGGGACCTACAATGAGCAGTTCTTC.

This clonotype has more than one count but fewer than ten. The chain uses TRBV27 and TRBJ2-1; D is tentatively TRBD1 or TRBD2 (5 bases each). Germline values: CDR1 MNHEY, CDR2 SMNVEV (reference sequence). CDR3 length equals 16 residues. Trimming removed 5 bases at V and 2 bases at J, with 16 bases between. CDR3 sequence: CASSGAGGSAYNEQFF. CDR3 sequence (DNA): TGTGCCAGCAGTGGGGCGGGTGGAAGTGCCTACAATGAGCAGTTCTTC.

This clonotype was counted between two and nine times. The chain links TRBV12-3 or TRBV12-4 to TRBJ2-5, with 7 bases matching TRBD2. This CDR3 is built from 14 residues. J gave up 5 bases and V 3 bases, and 6 bases lay outside the gene matches. The CDR3 loop reads CASSLGGMGETQYF. Written as DNA, the CDR3 is TGTGCCAGCAGTTTGGGGGGGATGGGCGAGACCCAGTACTTC.

DNA of the CDR3: TGTGCCTGGTCACGGGTATTGGGAACTGAAGCTTTCTTT. Translation: CAWSRVLGTEAFF. V is TRBV30 and J is TRBJ1-1; D call uncertain. This CDR3 has 13 amino acids. Germline CDR1 is GTSNPN and CDR2 is SVGIG (reference sequence). V lost 5 bases to trimming and J lost 5 bases, with 15 bases between them.

The chain recombines TRBV5-6 with TRBJ2-5; TRBD2 aligns across 8 bases. Germline lookup yields CDR1 SGHDT and CDR2 YYEEEE. The ends lost 3 bases at V and 0 bases at J; junction bases unmatched: 7. There are 16 residues in the CDR3. CDR3 amino acids: CASSSALAENQETQYF. For the CDR3, the DNA is TGTGCCAGCAGCTCCGCACTAGCGGAGAACCAAGAGACCCAGTACTTC.